This paragraph reports one T cell receptor (beta chain). The antigen remains undetermined. This entry is derived from a study of T-cell memory formation after mild COVID-19. Looking at the study overall: Each donor largely had its own TCR clusters.

With constant-segment primers, 5'RACE yielded cDNA libraries of TCR alpha and TCR beta that carried sample barcodes and UMIs. One entry per CDR3 protein, called by TCRdb with MiXCR from the 5' RACE reads. The data contain some 320,000 distinct CDR3 sequences, about 16% of them seen just once; the ten biggest clones take up 20% to 25%. The germline V gene encodes CDR1 MGHRA and CDR2 YSYEKL. V was shortened by 3 bases and J by 0 bases, with 14 bases between the two germline ends. The CDR3 sequence is 16 residues long. Study-level findings and limits: Shrinking CD4+ clones resided mostly in CM and EM, and CD8+ ones in EMRA.

The origin of this receptor is a man aged 18 to 35 who had mild COVID-19 (a few samples of this study predate the infection). Cell type and time point are not known. The chain joins TRBV4-1 to TRBJ1-1, with D possibly matching TRBD1 (6 bases). Sequenced input: PBMCs or a T cell subset sorted from them (not recorded which). The CDR3 here is CASSHPKDSMNTEAFF. The CDR3 DNA reads TGCGCCAGCAGCCATCCCAAGGACAGCATGAACACTGAAGCTTTCTTT.